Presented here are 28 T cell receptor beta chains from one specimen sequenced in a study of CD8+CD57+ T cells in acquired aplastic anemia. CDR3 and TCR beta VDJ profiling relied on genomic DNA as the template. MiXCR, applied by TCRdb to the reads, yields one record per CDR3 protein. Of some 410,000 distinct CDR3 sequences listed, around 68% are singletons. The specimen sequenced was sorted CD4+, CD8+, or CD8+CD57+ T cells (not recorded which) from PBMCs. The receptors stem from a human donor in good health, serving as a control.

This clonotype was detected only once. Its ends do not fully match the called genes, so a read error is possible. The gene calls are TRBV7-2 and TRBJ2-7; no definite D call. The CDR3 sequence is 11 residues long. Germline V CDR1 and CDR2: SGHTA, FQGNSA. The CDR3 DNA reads TGTGCCAGCAGCTCCGTCAGGCAGCAGGACTTC. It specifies CASSSVRQQDF.

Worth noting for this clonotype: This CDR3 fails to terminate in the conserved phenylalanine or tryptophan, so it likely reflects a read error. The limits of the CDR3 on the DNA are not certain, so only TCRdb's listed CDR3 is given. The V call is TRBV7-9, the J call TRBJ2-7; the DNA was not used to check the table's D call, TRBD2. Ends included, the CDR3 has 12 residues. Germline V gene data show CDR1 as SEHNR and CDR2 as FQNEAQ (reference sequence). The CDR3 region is CASSLNSDELYY.

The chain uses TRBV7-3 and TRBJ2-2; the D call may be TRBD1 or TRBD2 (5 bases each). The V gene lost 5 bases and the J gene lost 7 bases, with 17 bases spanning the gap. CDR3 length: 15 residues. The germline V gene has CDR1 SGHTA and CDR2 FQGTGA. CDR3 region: CASSVGPSGDGELFF. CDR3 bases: TGTGCCAGCAGCGTGGGACCGTCGGGCGACGGGGAGCTGTTTTTT.

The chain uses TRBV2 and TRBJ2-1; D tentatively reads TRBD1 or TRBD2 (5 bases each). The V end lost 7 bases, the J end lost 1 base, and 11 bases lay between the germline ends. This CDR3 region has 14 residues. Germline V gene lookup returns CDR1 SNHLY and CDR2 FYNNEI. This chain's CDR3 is CASIGAGSYNEQFF. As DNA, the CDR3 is TGTGCCAGCATCGGGGCAGGATCCTACAATGAGCAGTTCTTC.

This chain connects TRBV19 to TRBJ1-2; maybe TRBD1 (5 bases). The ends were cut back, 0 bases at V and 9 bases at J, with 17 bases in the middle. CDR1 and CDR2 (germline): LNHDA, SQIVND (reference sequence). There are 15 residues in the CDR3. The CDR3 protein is CASSIERGTGGRYTF. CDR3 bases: TGTGCCAGTAGTATAGAACGCGGTACCGGGGGACGCTACACCTTC.

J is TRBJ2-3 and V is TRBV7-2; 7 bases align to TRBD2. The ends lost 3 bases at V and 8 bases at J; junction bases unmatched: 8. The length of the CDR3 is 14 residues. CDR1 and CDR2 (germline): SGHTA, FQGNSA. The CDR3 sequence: CASSFGGEQATQYF. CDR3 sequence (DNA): TGTGCCAGCAGCTTTGGGGGGGAGCAGGCTACGCAGTATTTT.

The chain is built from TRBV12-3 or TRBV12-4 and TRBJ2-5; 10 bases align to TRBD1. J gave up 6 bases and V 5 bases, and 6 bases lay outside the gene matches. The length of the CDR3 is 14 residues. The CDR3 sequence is CASSSRDRGQTQYF. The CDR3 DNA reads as TGTGCCAGCAGTAGCCGGGACAGGGGTCAGACCCAGTACTTC.

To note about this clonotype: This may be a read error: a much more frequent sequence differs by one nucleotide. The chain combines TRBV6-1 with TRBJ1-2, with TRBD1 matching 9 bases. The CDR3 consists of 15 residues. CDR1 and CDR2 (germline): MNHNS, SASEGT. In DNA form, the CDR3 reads TGTGCCAGCAGTAGTAGGGACAGGGTCATTCAGGGCTACGCCTTC. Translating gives CASSSRDRVIQGYAF.

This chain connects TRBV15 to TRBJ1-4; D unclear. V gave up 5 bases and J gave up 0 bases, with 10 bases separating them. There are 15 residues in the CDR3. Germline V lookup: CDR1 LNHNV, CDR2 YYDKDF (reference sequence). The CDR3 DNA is TGTGCCACCAGCGTCAGGCGGACAACTAATGAAAAACTGTTTTTT. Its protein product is CATSVRRTTNEKLFF.

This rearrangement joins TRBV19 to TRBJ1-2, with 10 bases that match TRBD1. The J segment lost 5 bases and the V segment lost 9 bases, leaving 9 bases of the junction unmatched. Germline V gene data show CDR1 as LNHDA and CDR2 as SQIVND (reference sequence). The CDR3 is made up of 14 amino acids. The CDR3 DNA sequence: TGTGCCAGCTCCGGGACAGGGGTTAGTTATGGCTACACCTTC. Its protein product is CASSGTGVSYGYTF.

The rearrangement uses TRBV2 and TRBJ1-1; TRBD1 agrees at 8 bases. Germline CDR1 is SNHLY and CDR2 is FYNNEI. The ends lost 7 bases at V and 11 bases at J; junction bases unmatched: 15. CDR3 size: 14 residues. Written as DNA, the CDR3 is TGTGCCAGCAACTCCGGGACAGGCGTCACCGAGGCTTTCTTT. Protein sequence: CASNSGTGVTEAFF.

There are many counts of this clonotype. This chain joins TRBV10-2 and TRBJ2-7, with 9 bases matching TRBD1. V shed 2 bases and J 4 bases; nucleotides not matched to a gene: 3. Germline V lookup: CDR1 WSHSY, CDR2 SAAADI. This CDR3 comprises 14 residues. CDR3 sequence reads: CASSEAGQGYEQYF. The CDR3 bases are TGCGCCAGCAGTGAGGCCGGACAGGGGTACGAGCAGTACTTC.

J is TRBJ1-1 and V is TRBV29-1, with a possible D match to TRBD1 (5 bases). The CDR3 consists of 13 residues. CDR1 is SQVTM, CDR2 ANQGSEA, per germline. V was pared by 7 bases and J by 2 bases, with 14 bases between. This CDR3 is CSGAGRTNTEAFF. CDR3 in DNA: TGCAGCGGCGCGGGACGGACAAACACTGAAGCTTTCTTT.

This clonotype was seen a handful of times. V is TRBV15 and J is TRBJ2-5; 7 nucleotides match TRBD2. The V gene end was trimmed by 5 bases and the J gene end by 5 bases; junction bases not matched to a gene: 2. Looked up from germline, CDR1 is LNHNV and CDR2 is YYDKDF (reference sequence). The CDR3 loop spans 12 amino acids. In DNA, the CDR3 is TGTGCCACCAGCCCCGGGGGGGAGACCCAGTACTTC. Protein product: CATSPGGETQYF.

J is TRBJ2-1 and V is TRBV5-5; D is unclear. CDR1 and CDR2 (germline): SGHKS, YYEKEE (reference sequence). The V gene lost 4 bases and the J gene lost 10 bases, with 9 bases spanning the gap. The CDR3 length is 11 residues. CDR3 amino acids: CASSGTPEQFF. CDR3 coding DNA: TGTGCCAGCAGCGGAACACCAGAGCAGTTCTTC.

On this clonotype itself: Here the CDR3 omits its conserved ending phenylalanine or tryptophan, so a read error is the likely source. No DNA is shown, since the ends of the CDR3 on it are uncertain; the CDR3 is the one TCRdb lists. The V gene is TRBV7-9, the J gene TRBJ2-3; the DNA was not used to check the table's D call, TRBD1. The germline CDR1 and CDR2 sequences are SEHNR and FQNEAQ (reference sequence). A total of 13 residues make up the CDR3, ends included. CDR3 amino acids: CASSLAAGHTGYY.

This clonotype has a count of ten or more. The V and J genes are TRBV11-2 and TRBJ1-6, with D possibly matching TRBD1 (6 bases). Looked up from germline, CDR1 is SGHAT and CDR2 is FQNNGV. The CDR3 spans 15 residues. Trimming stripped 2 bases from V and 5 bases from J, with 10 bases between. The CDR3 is CASSLLRTDNSPLHF. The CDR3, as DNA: TGTGCCAGCAGCTTACTCCGGACAGATAATTCACCCCTCCACTTT.

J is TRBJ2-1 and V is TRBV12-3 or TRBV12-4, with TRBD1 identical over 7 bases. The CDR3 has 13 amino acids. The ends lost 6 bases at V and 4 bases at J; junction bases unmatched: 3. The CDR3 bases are TGTGCCAGCAGGACGACAGGGTACAATGAGCAGTTCTTC. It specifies CASRTTGYNEQFF.

As DNA, the CDR3 is TGTGCCAGCAGCCTTCGGGACGGTGGTTTGGGCACTGAAGCTTTCTTT. This translates into CASSLRDGGLGTEAFF. V is TRBV7-2 and J is TRBJ1-1; D possibly corresponds to TRBD1 (5 bases). The V gene lost 5 bases and the J gene lost 4 bases, with 20 bases spanning the gap. Germline CDR1 reads SGHTA; CDR2 reads FQGNSA. There are 16 residues in the CDR3.

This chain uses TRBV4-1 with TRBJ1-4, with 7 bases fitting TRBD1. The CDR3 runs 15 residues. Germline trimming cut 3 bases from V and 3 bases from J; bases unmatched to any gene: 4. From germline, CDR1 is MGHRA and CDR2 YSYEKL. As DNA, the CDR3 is TGCGCCAGCAGCCAGGTCGGACAGGCTAATGAAAAACTGTTTTTT. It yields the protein CASSQVGQANEKLFF.

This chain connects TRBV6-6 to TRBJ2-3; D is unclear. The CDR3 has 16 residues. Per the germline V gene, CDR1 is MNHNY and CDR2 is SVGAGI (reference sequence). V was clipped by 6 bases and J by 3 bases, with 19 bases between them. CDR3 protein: CASSETWVKVTDTQYF. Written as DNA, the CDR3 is TGTGCCAGCAGCGAGACATGGGTAAAGGTGACAGATACGCAGTATTTT.

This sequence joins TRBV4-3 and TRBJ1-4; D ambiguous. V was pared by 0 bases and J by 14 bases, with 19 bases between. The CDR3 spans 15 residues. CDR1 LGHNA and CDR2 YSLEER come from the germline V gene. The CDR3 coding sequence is TGCGCCAGCAGCCAAGATGGCCTGAGGCAGAATCGGCTGTTTTTT. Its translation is CASSQDGLRQNRLFF.

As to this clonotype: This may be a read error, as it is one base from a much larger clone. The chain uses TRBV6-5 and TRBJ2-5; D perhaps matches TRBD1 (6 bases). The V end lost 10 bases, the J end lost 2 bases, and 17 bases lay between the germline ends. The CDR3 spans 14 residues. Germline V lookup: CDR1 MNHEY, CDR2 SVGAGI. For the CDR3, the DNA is TGTGCCACCTCATACCCCGACAGGCAAGAGACCCAGTACTTC. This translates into CATSYPDRQETQYF.

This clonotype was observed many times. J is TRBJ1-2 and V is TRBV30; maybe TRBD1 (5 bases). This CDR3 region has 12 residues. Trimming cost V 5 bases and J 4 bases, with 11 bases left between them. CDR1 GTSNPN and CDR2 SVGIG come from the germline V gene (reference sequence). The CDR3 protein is CAWQQVIYGYTF. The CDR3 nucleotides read TGTGCCTGGCAACAGGTGATCTATGGCTACACCTTC. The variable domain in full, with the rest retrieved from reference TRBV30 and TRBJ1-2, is SQTIHQWPATLVQPVGSPLSLECTVEGTSNPNLYWYRQAAGRGLQLLFYSVGIGQISSEVPQNLSASRPQDRQFILSSKKLLLSDSGFYLCAWQQVIYGYTFGSGTRLTVV.

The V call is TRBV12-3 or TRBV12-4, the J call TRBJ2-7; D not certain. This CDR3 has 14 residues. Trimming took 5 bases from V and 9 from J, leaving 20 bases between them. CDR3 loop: CASSPDQAKGAQYF. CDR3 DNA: TGTGCCAGCAGTCCAGATCAGGCCAAGGGCGCGCAGTACTTC.

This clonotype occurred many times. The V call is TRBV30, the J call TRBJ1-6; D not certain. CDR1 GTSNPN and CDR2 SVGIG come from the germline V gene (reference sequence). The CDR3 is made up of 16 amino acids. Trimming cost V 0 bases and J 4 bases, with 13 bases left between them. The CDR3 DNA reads TGTGCCTGGAGTGTACGAGGTGGACCTTATAATTCACCCCTCCACTTT. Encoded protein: CAWSVRGGPYNSPLHF.

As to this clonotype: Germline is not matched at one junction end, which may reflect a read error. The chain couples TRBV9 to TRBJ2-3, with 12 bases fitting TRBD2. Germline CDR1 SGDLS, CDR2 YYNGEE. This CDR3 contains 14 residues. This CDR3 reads CASSDLGLAGTHNF. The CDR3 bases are TGTGCCAGCAGCGACCTAGGACTAGCGGGGACGCACAATTTT. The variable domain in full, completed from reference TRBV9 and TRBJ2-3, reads DSGVTQTPKHLITATGQRVTLRCSPRSGDLSVYWYQQSLDQGLQFLIQYYNGEERAKGNILERFSAQQFPDLHSELNLSSLELGDSALYFCASSDLGLAGTHNFGPGTRLTVL.

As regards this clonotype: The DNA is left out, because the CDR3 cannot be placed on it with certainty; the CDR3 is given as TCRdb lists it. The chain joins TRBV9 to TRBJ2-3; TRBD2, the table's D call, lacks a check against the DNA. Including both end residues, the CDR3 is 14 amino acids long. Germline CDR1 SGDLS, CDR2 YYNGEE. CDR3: CASSVGQGTYGYNF.